These 15 T cell receptor beta chains share one sample of origin, sequenced in a study of T cells in Graves' hyperthyroidism and ophthalmopathy. The source material, RNA transcripts, was used to amplify TCR beta CDR3 regions. Initially, a first-round RT-PCR of the TCR CDR3 employed the HTBI primer set. TCRdb itself ran the multiplex PCR reads through MiXCR, one entry per CDR3 protein. The table has hundreds of thousands of distinct CDR3 sequences, about 35% seen once; the top ten hold about a third. Material: blood. These receptors all stem from a woman aged 40 to 50 with Graves' hyperthyroidism.

The gene calls are TRBV20-1 and TRBJ1-6; 7 nucleotides line up with TRBD1. This CDR3 contains 17 residues. Germline values: CDR1 DFQATT, CDR2 SNEGSKA (reference sequence). The ends lost 5 bases at V and 0 bases at J; junction bases unmatched: 10. CDR3: CSARDSSSSSYNSPLHF. In DNA form, the CDR3 reads TGCAGTGCTCGGGACAGCTCAAGCAGCTCCTATAATTCACCCCTCCACTTT.

This clonotype was detected only a few times. V gene TRBV19 combines with J gene TRBJ1-5; maybe TRBD1 (6 bases). CDR3 length: 15 residues. The germline gives CDR1 LNHDA, CDR2 SQIVND (reference sequence). V shed 7 bases and J shed 3 bases, with 16 bases lying between them. As DNA, the CDR3 is TGTGCCAGTACCATTCTCGGACAGCTCAATCAGCCCCAGCATTTT. It codes for CASTILGQLNQPQHF.

This clonotype was found many times. The chain has TRBV5-1 and TRBJ2-2; 8 nucleotides agree with TRBD1. Per the germline V gene, CDR1 is SGHRS and CDR2 is YFSETQ. CDR3 size: 15 residues. The trim removed 6 bases at V and 1 base at J, leaving 5 bases unmatched. The chain's CDR3 is CASNPDRGNTGELFF. DNA of the CDR3: TGCGCCAGCAACCCTGACAGGGGGAACACCGGGGAGCTGTTTTTT.

The genes are TRBV12-3 or TRBV12-4 and TRBJ2-5; TRBD1 matches at 9 bases. Unmatched junction bases numbered 7, after V lost 3 bases and J lost 5 bases. The CDR3 is 15 residues long. The CDR3 region has the DNA TGTGCCAGCAGTTTGGACAGGGGCTACGGGGAGACCCAGTACTTC. Translating gives CASSLDRGYGETQYF.

The chain joins TRBV20-1 to TRBJ1-2; D is possibly TRBD1 (6 bases). From germline, CDR1 is DFQATT and CDR2 SNEGSKA (reference sequence). V lost 2 bases, J lost 6 bases, and 19 bases lay in between. This CDR3 is built from 15 residues. The CDR3 nucleotides read TGCAGTGCTAGAAGTATGGGGGGGCGATATGATGGCTACACCTTC. As protein: CSARSMGGRYDGYTF.

The chain uses TRBV10-3 and TRBJ2-3, with 8 nucleotides matching TRBD2. V shed 3 bases, J shed 6 bases, and the junction held 5 bases outside the gene matches. CDR1 is ENHRY, CDR2 SYGVKD, per germline. CDR3 size: 14 residues. CDR3: CAISEERGLDTQYF. In DNA form, the CDR3 reads TGTGCCATCAGTGAAGAGCGGGGGCTGGATACGCAGTATTTT.

This clonotype was found a few times. This chain links TRBV7-2 with TRBJ1-3; D gene ambiguous. The CDR3 consists of 15 residues. The germline gives CDR1 SGHTA, CDR2 FQGNSA. Trimming cost V 1 base and J 2 bases, with 9 bases left between them. The CDR3 here is CASSLDENPGNTIYF. CDR3 in DNA: TGTGCCAGCAGCTTAGACGAGAATCCTGGAAACACCATATATTTT.

There are a few counts of this clonotype. The chain employs TRBV28 and TRBJ1-5; D uncertain. V was pared by 8 bases and J by 3 bases, with 8 bases between. The germline V gene has CDR1 MDHEN and CDR2 SYDVKM. There are 12 residues in the CDR3. The CDR3 DNA is TGTGCCAGCGATGAGGCCAATCAGCCCCAGCATTTT. This sequence encodes CASDEANQPQHF.

The chain has TRBV20-1 and TRBJ1-4, with 8 bases matching TRBD1. CDR1 is DFQATT, CDR2 SNEGSKA, per germline (reference sequence). V shed 5 bases and J 1 base; nucleotides not matched to a gene: 15. The CDR3 has 18 amino acids. For the CDR3, the DNA is TGCAGTGCTCCGACCTCCGGGACAGGAGGGAGAACTAATGAAAAACTGTTTTTT. Its translation is CSAPTSGTGGRTNEKLFF.

The rearrangement joins TRBV7-8 to TRBJ2-7; 10 nucleotides line up with TRBD2. J gave up 6 bases and V 4 bases, and 15 bases lay outside the gene matches. The germline V gene has CDR1 SGHVS and CDR2 FQNEAQ. The CDR3 runs 17 residues. CDR3 sequence (DNA): TGTGCCAGCAGCTCTAGCGGGGGAGCGGGGAGGTCCAGCGAGCAGTACTTC. Amino acid sequence: CASSSSGGAGRSSEQYF.

The table lists this clonotype with many counts. The chain joins TRBV29-1 to TRBJ1-4; no clear D gene. V lost 2 bases to trimming and J lost 3 bases, with 10 bases between them. The CDR3 is made up of 14 amino acids. Germline values: CDR1 SQVTM, CDR2 ANQGSEA. CDR3 residues: CSVETRAPNEKLFF. CDR3 DNA: TGCAGCGTTGAAACGAGGGCCCCTAATGAAAAACTGTTTTTT.

At least ten counts were recorded for this clonotype. This chain uses TRBV4-3 with TRBJ1-2; D remains ambiguous. Germline loops: CDR1 LGHNA, CDR2 YSLEER. The CDR3 covers 15 residues. V dropped 0 bases and J dropped 2 bases, with 10 bases sitting between them. CDR3 loop: CASSQDEQPNYGYTF. CDR3 DNA: TGCGCCAGCAGCCAAGATGAGCAGCCAAACTATGGCTACACCTTC.

Only a few counts were recorded for this clonotype. V gene TRBV2 combines with J gene TRBJ2-5; 9 positions match TRBD1. The CDR3 has 13 residues. The junction had 10 bases not matched to a gene; V was cut back by 11 bases and J by 6 bases. CDR1 and CDR2 (germline): SNHLY, FYNNEI. CDR3 sequence (DNA): TGTGCCCCCGAGGGACAGGGCAGGCAGACCCAGTACTTC. Its protein product is CAPEGQGRQTQYF.

The sample holds many counts of this clonotype. This sequence joins TRBV10-3 and TRBJ1-5, with no clear D. The germline V and J ends were trimmed by 11 bases and 4 bases, with 18 bases remaining between them. Germline V gene data show CDR1 as ENHRY and CDR2 as SYGVKD. The length of the CDR3 is 14 residues. The CDR3 sequence is CAAAAVEVNQPQHF. The CDR3 nucleotides read TGTGCCGCCGCCGCCGTTGAGGTTAATCAGCCCCAGCATTTT.

This clonotype was detected many times. J is TRBJ2-6 and V is TRBV6-6, with TRBD1 matching over 9 bases. Germline-derived CDR1 and CDR2 are MNHNY and SVGAGI (reference sequence). This CDR3 region has 14 residues. The J segment lost 8 bases and the V segment lost 5 bases, leaving 4 bases of the junction unmatched. The CDR3 region has the DNA TGTGCCAGCAGTCCCGGGACAGGGTCCAACGTCCTGACTTTC. This codes for CASSPGTGSNVLTF.